This record looks at one T cell receptor beta chain sequence and its context. Its matching antigen is unknown. The data were obtained in a study of lymphopenia after photon versus proton radiotherapy. Study-wide results and caveats: Authors raise, but do not show, better survival with proton therapy.

Profiling relied on immunoSEQ multiplex PCR, and the TCRdb table lists in-frame clones only, not all of them. Found here are 160,000 or so clones, 80% to 90% of them singletons; the top ten hold about 4.7%. Germline values: CDR1 SGHAT, CDR2 FQNNGV. This CDR3 spans 17 amino acids. Deletions cut 4 bases from V and 6 bases from J, with 23 bases between. The sequenced sample was peripheral blood, obtained from a patient treated with photon-based radiotherapy. This chain uses TRBV11-2 with TRBJ2-3; D possibly corresponds to TRBD2 (6 bases). This clonotype was sampled from a man aged 50 to 59 with gastric cancer. The CDR3 region is CASSSSQTRSPADTQYF. The CDR3 DNA sequence: TGTGCCAGCAGCTCGTCCCAGACTAGGTCGCCCGCGGATACGCAGTATTTT.